This T cell receptor beta chain was identified during a study of T-cell reconstitution after alpha-beta-depleted transplantation in children. In its sample, this clonotype was seen many times. Antigen specificity is unknown. The study's findings and limits: There were reportedly several hundred expanded graft clones from which alpha-beta T cells came about two months after transplant. It was newly produced T cells that mostly accounted for T-cell counts and diversity one year after transplant.

A TCRbeta library incorporating unique molecular identifiers was prepared. From the PCR reads, TCRdb called clonotypes with MiXCR, one entry per CDR3 protein. The data show some 200,000 distinct CDR3 sequences, 6.6% seen once. The ends were cut back, 5 bases at V and 0 bases at J, with 8 bases in the middle. The length of the CDR3 is 13 residues. Material: PBMCs, obtained before TCRalphabeta/CD19-depleted stem cell transplant. The chain recombines TRBV12-3 or TRBV12-4 with TRBJ2-7, with D maybe TRBD1 (6 bases). This receptor was taken from a boy under 10 years old with acute lymphoblastic leukemia, due to receive a stem cell transplant. The CDR3 spells CASSTGSSYEQYF. CDR3 DNA sequence: TGTGCCAGCAGTACAGGGTCCTCCTACGAGCAGTACTTC.